This T cell receptor beta chain is drawn from a study of cytomegalovirus exposure and HLA in healthy donors. Donors counted as nominally healthy when sampled, yet unrecorded immune exposures were likely. 13 Jbeta primers and 60 Vbeta primers were used for the PCR. TCRdb's table, derived via immunoSEQ multiplex PCR, lists solely in-frame clones and lacks some. The sample gives around 53,000 clones, 70% to 85% of which show up once; about 1.6% is in the top ten. The CDR3 consists of 11 residues. CDR1 is SNHLY and CDR2 is FYNNEI in the germline V gene. The V gene lost 6 bases and the J gene lost 8 bases, with 8 bases spanning the gap.

V and J are TRBV2 and TRBJ2-1; no clear D gene. Sequencing input: PBMCs. This clonotype was sampled from a man aged 25 to 40 in good health and CMV-seronegative. The CDR3 here is CASRPGYEQFF. The CDR3 coding sequence is TGTGCCAGCAGGCCCGGGTATGAGCAGTTCTTC.